Listed here are 30 T cell receptor beta chains from one sample, sequenced in a study of blood T cell repertoires in COVID-19. Profiled with immunoSEQ multiplex PCR; TCRdb holds only in-frame clones, not every one. The sample has about 220,000 clones, over 75% seen once; the top ten hold about 5%. The sample taken for sequencing was peripheral blood. These TCRs come from a human donor in a cohort sampled during active COVID-19.

The chain joins TRBV19 to TRBJ1-5; TRBD1 is a possible D gene (5 bases). Trimming removed 5 bases at V and 4 bases at J, with 15 bases between. From germline, CDR1 is LNHDA and CDR2 SQIVND (reference sequence). The CDR3 contains 15 residues. The CDR3 DNA reads TGTGCCAGTAGTCCTAATGGGGGGGTTAATCAGCCCCAGCATTTT. Translation gives CASSPNGGVNQPQHF.

This rearrangement joins TRBV7-7 to TRBJ2-5, with TRBD2 identical over 12 bases. Trimming cost V 5 bases and J 4 bases; bases outside gene matches: 5. Germline CDR1 is SSHAT and CDR2 is FNYEAQ (reference sequence). The CDR3 consists of 15 residues. Here the CDR3 reads CASSNPGLAGETQYF. For the CDR3, the DNA is TGTGCCAGCAGCAACCCGGGACTAGCGGGAGAGACCCAGTACTTC.

A single count supports this clone. In the same sample, other DNA sequences code for this CDR3. The J gene is TRBJ1-2, the V gene TRBV18; possible D gene TRBD1, 6 bases. The CDR3 sequence is 14 residues long. Germline V CDR1 and CDR2: KGHSH, LQKENI. V lost 0 bases to trimming and J lost 8 bases, with 13 bases between them. CDR3 nucleotides: TGTGCCAGCTCACCACCGGCCAGGGGCCACGGCTACACCTTC. This codes for CASSPPARGHGYTF.

This sequence joins TRBV4-2 and TRBJ2-2; 7 positions match TRBD1. Per the germline V gene, CDR1 is LGHNA and CDR2 is YNFKEQ. The CDR3 runs to 17 residues. J gave up 3 bases and V 0 bases, and 7 bases lay outside the gene matches. The CDR3 nucleotides are TGTGCCAGCAGCCAAGATAGAGGGGGCGACGACACCGGGGAGCTGTTTTTT. Its protein product is CASSQDRGGDDTGELFF.

This chain joins TRBV7-8 and TRBJ2-7, with 12 positions matching TRBD2. This CDR3 comprises 15 residues. Losses at the gene ends were 5 bases for V and 2 bases for J; bases not matched to a gene: 4. Germline V lookup: CDR1 SGHVS, CDR2 FQNEAQ. CDR3 coding DNA: TGTGCCAGCAGCGTTACTAGCGGGAGGACCTACGAGCAGTACTTC. Protein sequence: CASSVTSGRTYEQYF.

The chain combines TRBV30 with TRBJ1-2; D is undetermined. Deletions cut 3 bases from V and 4 bases from J, with 9 bases between. Germline CDR1 and CDR2: GTSNPN and SVGIG (reference sequence). This CDR3 has 12 residues. The CDR3 spells CAWSPEVYGYTF. In nucleotides, the CDR3 is TGTGCCTGGAGCCCCGAGGTCTATGGCTACACCTTC.

About this clone: Sequence at one end of the junction differs from germline and may be a read error. The chain couples TRBV7-2 to TRBJ2-7, with TRBD1 matching 7 bases. CDR1 and CDR2 (germline): SGHTA, FQGNSA. This CDR3 is 13 amino acids long. CDR3: CASSQDRRSPFFF. CDR3 in DNA: TGTGCCAGCAGCCAGGACAGGCGGTCCCCGTTTTTCTTC.

The CDR3 nucleotides read TGCGCCAGCAGCCAAGTTTCAGGATTAGCCAAAAACATTCAGTACTTC. Its protein is CASSQVSGLAKNIQYF. This rearrangement joins TRBV4-3 to TRBJ2-4; D gene ambiguous. The germline V and J ends were trimmed by 1 base and 0 bases, with 10 bases remaining between them. CDR1 and CDR2 (germline): LGHNA, YSLEER. CDR3 length equals 16 residues.

The CDR3 protein is CASSSGTRVYF. CDR3 DNA sequence: TGTGCCAGCAGTTCCGGGACTAGGGTGTACTTC. The chain links TRBV28 to TRBJ2-7, with 8 bases identical to TRBD2. Germline values: CDR1 MDHEN, CDR2 SYDVKM. The CDR3 has 11 residues. J was trimmed by 12 bases and V by 4 bases; bases with no gene match: 5.

The CDR3 region has the DNA TGTGCCAGCAGTTATGGCCTAGCGACTTCCTACGAGCAGTACTTC. It codes for CASSYGLATSYEQYF. V gene TRBV6-5 combines with J gene TRBJ2-7; D possibly corresponds to TRBD2 (6 bases). V gave up 3 bases and J gave up 1 base, with 13 bases separating them. This CDR3 region has 15 residues. CDR1 MNHEY and CDR2 SVGAGI come from the germline V gene.

The V call is TRBV30, the J call TRBJ1-2; the match to TRBD1 covers 8 bases. J was trimmed by 5 bases and V by 2 bases; bases with no gene match: 13. Germline lookup yields CDR1 GTSNPN and CDR2 SVGIG (reference sequence). This CDR3 is built from 16 residues. In DNA form, the CDR3 reads TGTGCCTGGAGTCCAATGGGGGCAGGGGGCCTTTATGGCTACACCTTC. This encodes CAWSPMGAGGLYGYTF.

This chain links TRBV24-1 with TRBJ2-5; D remains ambiguous. Germline CDR1 is KGHDR and CDR2 is SFDVKD. The CDR3 loop spans 12 amino acids. Trimming stripped 2 bases from V and 9 bases from J, with 9 bases between. As DNA, the CDR3 is TGTGCCACCAGTGATTCACTGTTACCCCAGTACTTC. Its translation is CATSDSLLPQYF.

This clone was seen once. The chain joins TRBV6-2 or TRBV6-3 to TRBJ2-3; 9 bases are shared with TRBD2. Looked up from germline, CDR1 is MNHEY and CDR2 is SVGEGT. The CDR3 has 18 amino acids. The junction had 7 bases not matched to a gene; V was cut back by 0 bases and J by 0 bases. The chain's CDR3 is CASSYSSQLAGSTDTQYF. The CDR3 DNA reads TGTGCCAGCAGTTACTCATCTCAGCTAGCGGGAAGCACAGATACGCAGTATTTT.

The chain employs TRBV11-2 and TRBJ2-7; D perhaps matches TRBD1 (6 bases). The germline V and J ends were trimmed by 5 bases and 5 bases, with 16 bases remaining between them. The germline V gene encodes CDR1 SGHAT and CDR2 FQNNGV. This CDR3 contains 14 residues. CDR3 residues: CASSRTQGPNEQYF. In DNA, the CDR3 is TGTGCCAGCAGCCGTACCCAGGGGCCCAACGAGCAGTACTTC.

The rearrangement joins TRBV5-4 to TRBJ1-1, with 8 bases fitting TRBD1. This CDR3 is built from 14 residues. CDR1 is SGHNT, CDR2 YYREEE, per germline (reference sequence). With 7 bases clipped from V and 1 base from J, the junction kept 6 bases outside the gene matches. Written as DNA, the CDR3 is TGTGCCAGCTCTTGGACAGGGAGGAACACTGAAGCTTTCTTT. As protein: CASSWTGRNTEAFF.

This chain links TRBV28 with TRBJ2-7, with 7 bases that match TRBD1. The CDR3 has 13 residues. Germline lookup yields CDR1 MDHEN and CDR2 SYDVKM. With V trimmed by 4 bases and J by 7 bases, 7 bases remained unmatched. The CDR3: CASSYLGQSEQYF. In nucleotides, the CDR3 is TGTGCCAGCAGTTATTTGGGACAGTCGGAGCAGTACTTC.

This clone came up a few times. The rearrangement joins TRBV2 to TRBJ1-1, with D perhaps TRBD1 (6 bases). CDR1 is SNHLY and CDR2 is FYNNEI in the germline V gene. The V gene lost 8 bases and the J gene lost 6 bases, with 13 bases spanning the gap. The CDR3 loop spans 12 amino acids. CDR3 in DNA: TGTGCCAGCGGCCTAACAGGGTCTGAAGCTTTCTTT. Amino acids: CASGLTGSEAFF.

This clone was seen a few times. The chain links TRBV6-2 or TRBV6-3 to TRBJ1-2; the D is unclear. The CDR3 has 14 residues. Germline V gives CDR1 MNHEY, CDR2 SVGEGT. Trimming took 2 bases from V and 4 from J, leaving 11 bases between them. In DNA form, the CDR3 reads TGTGCCAGCAGTTACGGGCTCAATACCTATGGCTACACCTTC. It encodes CASSYGLNTYGYTF.

The V gene is TRBV5-1, the J gene TRBJ1-1; D unclear. The germline gives CDR1 SGHRS, CDR2 YFSETQ. V lost 4 bases and J lost 1, with 8 bases in between. The CDR3 covers 13 residues. The CDR3 region is CASSNGWNTEAFF. The CDR3 DNA reads TGCGCCAGCAGCAACGGTTGGAACACTGAAGCTTTCTTT.

This clone was picked up a small number of times. The identical CDR3 is also encoded by other nucleotide sequences in the sample. J is TRBJ2-7 and V is TRBV5-6, with D possibly matching TRBD1 (5 bases). Germline values: CDR1 SGHDT, CDR2 YYEEEE. Deletions cut 0 bases from V and 3 bases from J, with 7 bases between. The CDR3 extends over 13 amino acids. The CDR3: CASSLGQSYEQYF. The CDR3, as DNA: TGTGCCAGCAGCTTGGGACAGAGCTACGAGCAGTACTTC.

The rearrangement joins TRBV13 to TRBJ2-1; 12 nucleotides line up with TRBD2. Trimming cost V 5 bases and J 10 bases; bases outside gene matches: 6. Germline V lookup: CDR1 PRHDT, CDR2 FYEKMQ (reference sequence). The CDR3 is 14 residues long. CDR3 residues: CASSTRTSGAEQFF. In DNA, the CDR3 is TGTGCCAGCAGCACGCGGACTAGCGGGGCGGAGCAGTTCTTC. The entire variable domain, with the rest obtained from reference TRBV13 and TRBJ2-1, is as follows: AAGVIQSPRHLIKEKRETATLKCYPIPRHDTVYWYQQGPGQDPQFLISFYEKMQSDKGSIPDRFSAQQFSDYHSELNMSSLELGDSALYFCASSTRTSGAEQFFGPGTRLTVL.

J is TRBJ2-7 and V is TRBV5-6; maybe TRBD1 (6 bases). Between the trimmed V and J ends, which lost 0 bases and 2 bases, there was a span of 12 bases. In germline, CDR1 is SGHDT, CDR2 YYEEEE. This CDR3 is built from 15 residues. The CDR3 is CASSLVGGNPYEQYF. As DNA, the CDR3 is TGTGCCAGCAGCTTGGTAGGGGGTAACCCCTACGAGCAGTACTTC.

This chain joins TRBV5-5 and TRBJ1-5; D unclear. In germline, CDR1 is SGHKS, CDR2 YYEKEE (reference sequence). Between the trimmed V and J ends, which lost 0 bases and 0 bases, there was a span of 10 bases. The CDR3 has 16 residues. This CDR3 reads CASSLEAGYSNQPQHF. DNA of the CDR3: TGTGCCAGCAGCTTGGAGGCGGGGTATAGCAATCAGCCCCAGCATTTT. Variable domain in full (rest from reference TRBV5-5 and TRBJ1-5): DAGVTQSPTHLIKTRGQQVTLRCSPISGHKSVSWYQQVLGQGPQFIFQYYEKEERGRGNFPDRFSARQFPNYSSELNVNALLLGDSALYLCASSLEAGYSNQPQHFGDGTRLSIL.

The chain couples TRBV7-2 to TRBJ2-7; 12 bases map to TRBD1. V lost 5 bases, J lost 0 bases, and 8 bases stayed unmatched. Germline V gene sequence: CDR1 SGHTA, CDR2 FQGNSA. The CDR3 extends over 17 amino acids. In nucleotides, the CDR3 is TGTGCCAGCAGCCGGGACAGGGGGCGCGTTAGCTCCTACGAGCAGTACTTC. It specifies CASSRDRGRVSSYEQYF. The variable domain in full, completed from reference TRBV7-2 and TRBJ2-7, reads GAGVSQSPSNKVTEKGKDVELRCDPISGHTALYWYRQSLGQGLEFLIYFQGNSAPDKSGLPSDRFSAERTGGSVSTLTIQRTQQEDSAVYLCASSRDRGRVSSYEQYFGPGTRLTVT.

Only one count was recorded for this clone. This chain uses TRBV27 with TRBJ2-1, with TRBD2 identical over 7 bases. The CDR3 consists of 16 residues. Trimming took 5 bases from V and 5 from J; bases not matched to a gene: 12. Germline V gene sequence: CDR1 MNHEY, CDR2 SMNVEV (reference sequence). The CDR3 DNA is TGTGCCAGCAGTGCAAGCGGGACTCTGCCCAACAATGAGCAGTTCTTC. This sequence encodes CASSASGTLPNNEQFF.

This rearrangement joins TRBV6-5 to TRBJ1-2; TRBD1 matches 7 bases. The CDR3 is 14 amino acids. Per germline, CDR1 MNHEY and CDR2 SVGAGI. The V segment lost 6 bases and the J segment 7 bases; nucleotides outside the gene matches: 11. Here the CDR3 DNA reads TGTGCCAGCAGCCTAACCGGGACAGCTCGTGGCTACACCTTC. Translation: CASSLTGTARGYTF.

This chain links TRBV24-1 with TRBJ2-5; 9 bases fit TRBD2. This CDR3 region has 18 residues. Unmatched junction bases numbered 13, after V lost 5 bases and J lost 1 base. CDR1 and CDR2 (germline): KGHDR, SFDVKD. The CDR3 sequence is CATSASRLAGTTQETQYF. For the CDR3, the DNA is TGTGCCACCAGTGCGAGTCGGCTAGCGGGAACCACCCAAGAGACCCAGTACTTC.

In this sample, this clone turned up a few times. The genes are TRBV18 and TRBJ2-7; 8 nucleotides line up with TRBD1. There are 15 residues in the CDR3. Trimming cost V 3 bases and J 2 bases; bases outside gene matches: 6. Germline V gene sequence: CDR1 KGHSH, CDR2 LQKENI. The CDR3 DNA follows: TGTGCCAGCTCACCGCCGGGACAGGACCCCTACGAGCAGTACTTC. Translated, it gives CASSPPGQDPYEQYF.

This rearrangement joins TRBV10-3 to TRBJ2-1, with 11 bases aligning to TRBD2. CDR3 length: 16 amino acids. Germline V gene sequence: CDR1 ENHRY, CDR2 SYGVKD. The junction had 6 bases not matched to a gene; V was cut back by 5 bases and J by 3 bases. The CDR3 reads CAISPGLAVVYNEQFF. The CDR3, as DNA: TGTGCCATCAGTCCGGGACTAGCGGTTGTCTACAATGAGCAGTTCTTC.

The chain joins TRBV14 to TRBJ2-3; D gene uncertain. The CDR3 is 17 residues long. The ends were cut back, 1 base at V and 0 bases at J, with 14 bases in the middle. Germline values: CDR1 SGHDN, CDR2 FVKESK. CDR3 coding DNA: TGTGCCAGCAGCCAAGGGTTGCTGCTATCTAGCACAGATACGCAGTATTTT. This codes for CASSQGLLLSSTDTQYF.